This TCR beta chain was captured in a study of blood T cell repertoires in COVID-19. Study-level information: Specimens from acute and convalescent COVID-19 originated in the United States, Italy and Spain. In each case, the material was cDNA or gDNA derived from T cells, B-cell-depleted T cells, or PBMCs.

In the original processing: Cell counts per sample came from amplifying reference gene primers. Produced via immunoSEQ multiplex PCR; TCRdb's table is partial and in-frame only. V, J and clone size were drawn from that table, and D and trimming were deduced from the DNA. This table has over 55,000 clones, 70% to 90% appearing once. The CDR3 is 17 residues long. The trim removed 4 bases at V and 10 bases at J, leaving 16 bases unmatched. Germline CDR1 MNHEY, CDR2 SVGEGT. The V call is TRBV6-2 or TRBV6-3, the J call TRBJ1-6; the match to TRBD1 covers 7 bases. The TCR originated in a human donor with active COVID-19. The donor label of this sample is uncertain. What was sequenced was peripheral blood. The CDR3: CASSSPLVTGPTSPLHF. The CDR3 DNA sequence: TGTGCCAGCAGTTCTCCACTCGTGACAGGGCCAACGTCACCCCTCCACTTT.